This T cell receptor (beta chain) is drawn from a study of blood T cell repertoires in COVID-19. Some clones are missing from TCRdb's copy, which holds only in-frame ones; the method was immunoSEQ multiplex PCR. The sample has some 500,000 clones, 70% to 90% seen once. From germline, CDR1 is MNHNY and CDR2 SVGAGI (reference sequence). The CDR3 totals 12 residues. The V gene lost 2 bases and the J gene lost 6 bases, with 7 bases spanning the gap. The sequence was obtained from a woman in her forties or fifties with COVID-19, enrolled during active disease. Sequenced: peripheral blood. V is TRBV6-6 and J is TRBJ1-1, with a possible D match to TRBD1 (6 bases). CDR3 bases: TGTGCCAGCAGTTACGAGGGGGCTGAAGCTTTCTTT. Translation gives CASSYEGAEAFF.